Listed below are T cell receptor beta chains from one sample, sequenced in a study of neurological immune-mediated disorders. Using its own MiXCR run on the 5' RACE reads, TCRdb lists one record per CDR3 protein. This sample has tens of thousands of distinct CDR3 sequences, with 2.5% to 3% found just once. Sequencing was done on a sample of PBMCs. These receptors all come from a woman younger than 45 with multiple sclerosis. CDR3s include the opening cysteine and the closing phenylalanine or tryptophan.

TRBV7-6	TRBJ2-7	CASSLALAASYEQYF
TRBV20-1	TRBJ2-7	CSAGLAGGRYEQYF
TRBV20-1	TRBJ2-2	CSASGLAGTTGELFF
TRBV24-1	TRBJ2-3	CATSDFPGHTDTQYF
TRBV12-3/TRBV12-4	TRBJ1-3	CASRQGRGSGNTIYF
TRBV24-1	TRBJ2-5	CATSDPGTSGNQETQYF